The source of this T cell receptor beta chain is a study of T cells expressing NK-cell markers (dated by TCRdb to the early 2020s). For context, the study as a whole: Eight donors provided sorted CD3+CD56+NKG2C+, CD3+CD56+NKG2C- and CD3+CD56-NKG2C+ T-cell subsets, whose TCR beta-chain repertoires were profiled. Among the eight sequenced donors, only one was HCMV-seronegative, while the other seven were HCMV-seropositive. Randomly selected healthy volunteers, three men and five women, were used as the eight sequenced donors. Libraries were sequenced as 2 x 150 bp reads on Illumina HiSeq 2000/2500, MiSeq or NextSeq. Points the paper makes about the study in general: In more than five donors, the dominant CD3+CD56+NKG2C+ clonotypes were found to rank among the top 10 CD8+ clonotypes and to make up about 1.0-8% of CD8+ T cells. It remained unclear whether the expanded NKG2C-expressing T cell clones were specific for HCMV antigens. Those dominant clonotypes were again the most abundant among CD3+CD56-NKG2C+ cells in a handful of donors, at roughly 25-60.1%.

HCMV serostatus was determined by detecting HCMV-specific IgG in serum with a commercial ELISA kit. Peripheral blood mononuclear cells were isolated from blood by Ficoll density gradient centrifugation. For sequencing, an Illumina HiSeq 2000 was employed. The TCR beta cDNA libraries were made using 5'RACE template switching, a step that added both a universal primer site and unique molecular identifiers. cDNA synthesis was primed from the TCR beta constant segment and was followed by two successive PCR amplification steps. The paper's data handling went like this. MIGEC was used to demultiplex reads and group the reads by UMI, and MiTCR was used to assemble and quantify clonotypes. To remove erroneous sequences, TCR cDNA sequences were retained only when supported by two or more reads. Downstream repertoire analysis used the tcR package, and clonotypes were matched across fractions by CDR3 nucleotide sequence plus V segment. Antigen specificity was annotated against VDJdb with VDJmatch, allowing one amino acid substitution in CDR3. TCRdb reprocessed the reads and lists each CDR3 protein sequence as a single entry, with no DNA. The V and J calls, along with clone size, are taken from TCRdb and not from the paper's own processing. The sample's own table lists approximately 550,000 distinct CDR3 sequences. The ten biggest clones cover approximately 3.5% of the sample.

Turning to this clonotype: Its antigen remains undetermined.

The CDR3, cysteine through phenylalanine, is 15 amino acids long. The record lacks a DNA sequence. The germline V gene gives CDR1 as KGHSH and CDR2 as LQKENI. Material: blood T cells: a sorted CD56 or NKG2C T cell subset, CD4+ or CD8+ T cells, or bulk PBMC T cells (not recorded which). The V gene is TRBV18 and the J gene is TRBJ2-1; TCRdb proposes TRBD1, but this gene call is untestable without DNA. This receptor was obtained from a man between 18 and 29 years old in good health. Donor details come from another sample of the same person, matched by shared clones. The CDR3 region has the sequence CASSPPIGDNNEQFF.